The clone carrying this TCR beta chain was seen at least ten times. Stated time point: newly diagnosed GD, antithyroid drugs for less than 3 months. Scientists built the TCR library using RNA that was extracted from PBMCs. CDR3 length: 18 amino acids. Trimming removed 1 base at V and 5 bases at J, with 23 bases between. Per germline, CDR1 LGHNA and CDR2 YSLEER. Both iRepertoire HTBI primers and Arm-PCR of CDR3 regions were used to build the TCR beta libraries. One entry per CDR3 protein, called by TCRdb with MiXCR from the multiplex PCR reads. The data hold 360,000 or so distinct CDR3 sequences, with 12% observed a single time. This sample is part of a study of regulatory T cells in long-lasting Graves disease. The sample also formed part of further work on T cells in Graves' hyperthyroidism and ophthalmopathy.

The sequences come from peripheral blood mononuclear cells (PBMCs), collected at new diagnosis, from a patient treated with antithyroid drugs. The TCR originated in a young woman with Graves disease. V usage is TRBV4-3 and J usage is TRBJ1-1; D possibly corresponds to TRBD1 (6 bases). Written as DNA, the CDR3 is TGCGCCAGCAGCCAAGGTACCGGGGGACACGTAAAGAGGACTGAAGCTTTCTTT. Translation: CASSQGTGGHVKRTEAFF.